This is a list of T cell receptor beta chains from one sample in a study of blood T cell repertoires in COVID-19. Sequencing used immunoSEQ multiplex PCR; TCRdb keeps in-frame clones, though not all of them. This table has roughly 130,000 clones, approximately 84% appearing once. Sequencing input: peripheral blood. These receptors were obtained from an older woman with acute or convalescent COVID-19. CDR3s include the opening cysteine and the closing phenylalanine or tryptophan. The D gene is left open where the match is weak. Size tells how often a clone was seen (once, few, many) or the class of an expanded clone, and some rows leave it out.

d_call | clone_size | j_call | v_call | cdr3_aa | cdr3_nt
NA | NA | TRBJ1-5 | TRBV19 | CASRRMAGRGNQPQHF | TGTGCCAGTAGAAGGATGGCGGGACGGGGCAATCAGCCCCAGCATTTT
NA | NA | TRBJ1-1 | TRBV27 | CASRFRGAQFTTEAFF | TGTGCCAGCAGATTCCGGGGGGCGCAATTTACCACTGAAGCTTTCTTT
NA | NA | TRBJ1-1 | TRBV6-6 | CASRRAGSVKTEAFF | TGTGCCAGCAGGCGCGCAGGAAGTGTAAAAACTGAAGCTTTCTTT
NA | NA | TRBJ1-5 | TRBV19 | CASSMGGGQPQHF | TGTGCCAGTAGTATGGGGGGAGGTCAGCCCCAGCATTTT
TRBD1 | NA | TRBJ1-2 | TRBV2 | CASRGTGNYGYTF | TGTGCCAGCAGAGGGACAGGGAACTATGGCTACACCTTC
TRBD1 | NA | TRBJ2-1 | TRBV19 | CASSSSVGTGVNEQFF | TGTGCCAGTAGTTCCTCTGTTGGGACAGGGGTGAATGAGCAGTTCTTC
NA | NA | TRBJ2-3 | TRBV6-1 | CASSDHRDTQYF | TGTGCCAGCAGTGATCACAGAGATACGCAGTATTTT
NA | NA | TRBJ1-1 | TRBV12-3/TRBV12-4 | CASSFSGNTEAFF | TGTGCCAGCAGTTTTTCAGGGAACACTGAAGCTTTCTTT
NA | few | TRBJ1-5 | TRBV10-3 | CAISGRGDNQPQHF | TGTGCCATCAGTGGGCGGGGGGACAATCAGCCCCAGCATTTT
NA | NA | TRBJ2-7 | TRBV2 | CASRIGLYYEQYF | TGTGCCAGCAGGATAGGACTGTATTACGAGCAGTACTTC
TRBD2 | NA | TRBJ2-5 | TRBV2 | CASLAGGFQETQYF | TGTGCCAGCCTAGCGGGGGGGTTTCAAGAGACCCAGTACTTC
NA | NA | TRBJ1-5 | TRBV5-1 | CASSLGGGQPQHF | TGCGCCAGCAGCTTGGGAGGGGGTCAGCCCCAGCATTTT
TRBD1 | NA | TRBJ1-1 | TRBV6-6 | CASSYRTGIGTEAFF | TGTGCCAGCAGTTATCGGACAGGGATCGGCACTGAAGCTTTCTTT
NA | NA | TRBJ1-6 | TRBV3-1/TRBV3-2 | CASSQGQVGSPLHF | TGTGCCAGCAGCCAAGGACAGGTCGGCTCACCCCTCCACTTT
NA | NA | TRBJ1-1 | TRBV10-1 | CASSSRGGGTEAFF | TGCGCCAGCAGTTCCCGAGGAGGAGGCACTGAAGCTTTCTTT
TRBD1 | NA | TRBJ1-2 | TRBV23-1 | CASSQYLRGQNYGYTF | TGCGCCAGCAGTCAATACCTCAGGGGGCAGAACTATGGCTACACCTTC
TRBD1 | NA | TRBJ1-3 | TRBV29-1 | CSVAGTELGNTIYF | TGCAGCGTTGCCGGGACAGAGCTTGGAAACACCATATATTTT
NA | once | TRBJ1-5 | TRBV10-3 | CAIRSDTGNQPQHF | TGTGCCATCAGGTCCGACACAGGCAATCAGCCCCAGCATTTT
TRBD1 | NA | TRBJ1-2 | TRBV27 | CASSFEDRGRGGYGYTF | TGTGCCAGCAGTTTTGAGGACAGGGGCCGCGGAGGCTATGGCTACACCTTC
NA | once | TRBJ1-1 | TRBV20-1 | CSASWSRAKTEAFF | TGCAGTGCTAGTTGGTCCAGGGCGAAAACTGAAGCTTTCTTT
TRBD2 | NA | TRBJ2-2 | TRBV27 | CASSYQRGGPGELFF | TGTGCCAGCAGTTACCAGCGGGGGGGTCCCGGGGAGCTGTTTTTT
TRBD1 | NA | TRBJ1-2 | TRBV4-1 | CASSQGGQGSGYTF | TGCGCCAGCAGCCAAGGGGGACAGGGAAGTGGCTACACCTTC
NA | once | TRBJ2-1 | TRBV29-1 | CSVEEGARSGAYNEQFF | TGCAGCGTTGAAGAAGGAGCGCGAAGCGGCGCATACAATGAGCAGTTCTTC
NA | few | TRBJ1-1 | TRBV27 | CASSLQEGGVAFF | TGTGCCAGCAGTTTACAAGAGGGTGGCGTAGCTTTCTTT
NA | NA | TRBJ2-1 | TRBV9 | CASSVLPVQASSYNEQFF | TGTGCCAGCAGCGTGCTTCCCGTACAGGCCAGCTCCTACAATGAGCAGTTCTTC
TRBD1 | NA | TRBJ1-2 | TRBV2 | CASSGRDRAATNGYTF | TGTGCCAGCAGTGGACGGGACAGAGCCGCTACTAATGGCTACACCTTC
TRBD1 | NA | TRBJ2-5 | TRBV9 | CASSNGQGKETQYF | TGTGCCAGCAGCAATGGACAGGGGAAAGAGACCCAGTACTTC
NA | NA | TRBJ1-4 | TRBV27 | CASSLSFGGEKLFF | TGTGCCAGCAGTTTATCGTTCGGGGGAGAAAAACTGTTTTTT
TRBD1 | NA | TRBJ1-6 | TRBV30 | CAWSVNPDRDYSPLHF | TGTGCCTGGAGTGTCAACCCGGACAGGGATTACTCACCCCTCCACTTT
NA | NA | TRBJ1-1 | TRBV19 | CASSPGPIQHTEAFF | TGTGCCAGTAGCCCAGGGCCAATACAGCACACTGAAGCTTTCTTT
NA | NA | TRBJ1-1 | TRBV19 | CASTPWGGSWTEAFF | TGTGCCAGTACCCCTTGGGGCGGTAGCTGGACTGAAGCTTTCTTT
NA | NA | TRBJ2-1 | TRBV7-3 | CASSLVGDYNEQFF | TGTGCCAGCAGCTTAGTGGGAGACTACAATGAGCAGTTCTTC
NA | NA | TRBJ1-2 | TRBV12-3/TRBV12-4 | CASTPSRGYTF | TGTGCCAGCACCCCATCTCGGGGCTACACCTTC
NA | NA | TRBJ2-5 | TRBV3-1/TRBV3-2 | CASSQDMTPETQYF | TGTGCCAGCAGCCAAGATATGACTCCCGAGACCCAGTACTTC
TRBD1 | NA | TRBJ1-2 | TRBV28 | CASRPTGQGTYGYTF | TGTGCCAGCAGACCTACAGGACAGGGGACGTATGGCTACACCTTC
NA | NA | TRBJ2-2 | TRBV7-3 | CASGPYQGTNTGELFF | TGTGCCAGCGGACCTTACCAGGGGACGAACACCGGGGAGCTGTTTTTT
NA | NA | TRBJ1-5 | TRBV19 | CASSIIPADYSNQPQHF | TGTGCCAGTAGTATAATCCCCGCAGATTATAGCAATCAGCCCCAGCATTTT
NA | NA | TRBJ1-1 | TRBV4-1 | CASSRGYSDTEAFF | TGCGCCAGCAGCCGAGGGTATTCGGACACTGAAGCTTTCTTT
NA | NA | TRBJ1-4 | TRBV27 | CASTVSPRVNEKLFF | TGTGCCAGCACAGTTTCCCCCCGGGTTAATGAAAAACTGTTTTTT
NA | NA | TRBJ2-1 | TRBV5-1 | CASSWRRNSDNEQFF | TGCGCCAGCAGCTGGCGGCGCAACTCCGACAATGAGCAGTTCTTC
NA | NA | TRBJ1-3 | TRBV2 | CASRGSWDSGNTIYF | TGTGCCAGCAGAGGGAGTTGGGACTCTGGAAACACCATATATTTT
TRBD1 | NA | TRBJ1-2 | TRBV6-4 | CASSGHHSGQNYGYTF | TGTGCCAGCAGTGGACATCACTCGGGACAGAACTATGGCTACACCTTC
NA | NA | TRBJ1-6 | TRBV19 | CASTHYRQTNSPLHF | TGTGCCAGTACTCATTACCGACAGACTAATTCACCCCTCCACTTT
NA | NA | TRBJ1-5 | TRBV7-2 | CASSPRLGEGVQPQHF | TGTGCCAGCAGCCCACGTTTAGGGGAAGGGGTTCAGCCCCAGCATTTT
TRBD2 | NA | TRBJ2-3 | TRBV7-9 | CASSSERGETDTQYF | TGTGCCAGCAGCTCTGAGCGGGGGGAAACCGATACGCAGTATTTT